This T cell receptor beta chain was sequenced during a study of cytomegalovirus exposure and HLA in healthy donors. Assay used: immunoSEQ multiplex PCR; TCRdb lists only in-frame clones, some missing. The sample records some 170,000 clones, roughly 86% being singletons. The CDR3 totals 16 residues. Germline CDR1 LNHNV, CDR2 YYDKDF (reference sequence). V gave up 1 base and J gave up 0 bases, with 9 bases separating them. The material sequenced was PBMCs. The receptor's source is a man between 18 and 29 years old in good health and CMV-seropositive. The V and J genes are TRBV15 and TRBJ1-4, with D uncertain. The CDR3 protein is CATSRGGSATNEKLFF. The CDR3 nucleotides read TGTGCCACCAGCAGAGGAGGTTCGGCAACTAATGAAAAACTGTTTTTT.